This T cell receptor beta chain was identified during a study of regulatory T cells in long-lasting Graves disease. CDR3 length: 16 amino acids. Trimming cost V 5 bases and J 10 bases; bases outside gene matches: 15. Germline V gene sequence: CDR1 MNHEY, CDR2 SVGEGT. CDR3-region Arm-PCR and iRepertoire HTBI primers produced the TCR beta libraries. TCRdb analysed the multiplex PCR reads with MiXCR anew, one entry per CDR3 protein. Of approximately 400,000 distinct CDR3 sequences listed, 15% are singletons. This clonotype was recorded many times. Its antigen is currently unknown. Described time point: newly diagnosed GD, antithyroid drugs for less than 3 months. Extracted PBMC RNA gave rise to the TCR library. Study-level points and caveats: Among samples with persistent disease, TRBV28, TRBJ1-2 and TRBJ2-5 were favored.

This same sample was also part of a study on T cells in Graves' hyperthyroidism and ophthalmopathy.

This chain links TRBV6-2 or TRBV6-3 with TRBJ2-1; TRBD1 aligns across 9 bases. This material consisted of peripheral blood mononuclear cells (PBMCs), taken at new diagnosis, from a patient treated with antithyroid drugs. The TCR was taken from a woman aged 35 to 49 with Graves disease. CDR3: CASSSPGQGGSREQFF. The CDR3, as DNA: TGTGCCAGCAGTAGCCCGGGACAGGGAGGGTCTCGCGAGCAGTTCTTC.